This T cell receptor beta chain was documented in a study of identical twins. The germline V gene has CDR1 LGHDT and CDR2 YNNKEL (reference sequence). Trimming shortened V by 0 bases and J by 0 bases, and 18 bases separated the two germline ends. CDR3 length: 18 residues. TCRdb re-derived calls from the 5' RACE reads in MiXCR, one entry per CDR3 protein. The sample includes around 370,000 distinct CDR3 sequences, 9% of them seen just once. Donors uniformly comprised healthy Caucasians. In this sample, this clonotype turned up many times. Material: naive T cells sorted from blood. The chain carries TRBV3-1 and TRBJ2-7, with D hard to call. The receptor was derived from a woman between 50 and 59 years old in good health. The CDR3 loop reads CASSQEVGYGRSSYEQYF. CDR3 coding DNA: TGTGCCAGCAGCCAAGAAGTAGGCTACGGCAGAAGCTCCTACGAGCAGTACTTC.